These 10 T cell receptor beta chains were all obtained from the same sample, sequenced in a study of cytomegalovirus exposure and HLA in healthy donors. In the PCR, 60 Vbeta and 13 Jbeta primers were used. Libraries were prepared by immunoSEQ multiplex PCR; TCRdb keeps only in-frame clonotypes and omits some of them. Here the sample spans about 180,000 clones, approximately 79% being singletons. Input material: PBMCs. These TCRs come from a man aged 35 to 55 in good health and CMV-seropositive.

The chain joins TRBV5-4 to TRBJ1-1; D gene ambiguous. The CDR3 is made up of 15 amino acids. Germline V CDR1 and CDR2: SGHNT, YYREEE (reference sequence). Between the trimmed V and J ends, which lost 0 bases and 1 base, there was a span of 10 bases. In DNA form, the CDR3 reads TGTGCCAGCAGCTTGGCCAAACGAGGGAACACTGAAGCTTTCTTT. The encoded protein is CASSLAKRGNTEAFF.

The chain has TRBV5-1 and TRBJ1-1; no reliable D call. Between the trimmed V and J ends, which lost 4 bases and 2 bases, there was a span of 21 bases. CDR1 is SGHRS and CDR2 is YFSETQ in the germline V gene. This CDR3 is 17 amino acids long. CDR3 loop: CASSPGRGQYLNTEAFF. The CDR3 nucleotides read TGCGCCAGCAGCCCTGGACGCGGGCAATACTTAAACACTGAAGCTTTCTTT.

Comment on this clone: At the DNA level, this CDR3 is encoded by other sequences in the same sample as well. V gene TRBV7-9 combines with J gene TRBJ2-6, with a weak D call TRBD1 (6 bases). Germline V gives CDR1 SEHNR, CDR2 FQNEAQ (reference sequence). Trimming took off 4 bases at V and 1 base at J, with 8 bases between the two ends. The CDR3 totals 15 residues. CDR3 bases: TGTGCCAGCAGCTCAACAGGGTCTGGGGCCAACGTCCTGACTTTC. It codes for CASSSTGSGANVLTF.

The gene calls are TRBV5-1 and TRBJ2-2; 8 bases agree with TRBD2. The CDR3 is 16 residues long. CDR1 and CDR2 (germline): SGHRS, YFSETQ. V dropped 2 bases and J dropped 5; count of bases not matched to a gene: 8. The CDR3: CASSFRTSLMTGELFF. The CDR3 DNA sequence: TGCGCCAGCAGCTTCCGGACTAGCTTGATGACCGGGGAGCTGTTTTTT.

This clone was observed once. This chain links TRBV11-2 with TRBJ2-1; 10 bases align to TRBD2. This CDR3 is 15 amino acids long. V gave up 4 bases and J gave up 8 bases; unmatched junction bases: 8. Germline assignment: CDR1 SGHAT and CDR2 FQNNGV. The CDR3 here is CASSWTSGYFYEQFF. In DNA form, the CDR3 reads TGTGCCAGCAGCTGGACTAGCGGATACTTCTATGAGCAGTTCTTC.

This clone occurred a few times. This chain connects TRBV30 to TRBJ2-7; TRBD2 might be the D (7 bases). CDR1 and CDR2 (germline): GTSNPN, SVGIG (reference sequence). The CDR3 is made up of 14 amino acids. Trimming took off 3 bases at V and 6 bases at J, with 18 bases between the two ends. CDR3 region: CAWRGGLAGGEQYF. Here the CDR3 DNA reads TGTGCCTGGAGGGGGGGGCTCGCTGGCGGCGAGCAGTACTTC.

The CDR3 protein is CASSPPGQGAFTGYTF. The CDR3 DNA sequence: TGTGCCAGCAGCCCCCCGGGACAGGGGGCATTCACTGGCTACACCTTC. The rearrangement links TRBV5-6 to TRBJ1-2; TRBD1 agrees at 12 bases. Germline V gene data show CDR1 as SGHDT and CDR2 as YYEEEE. The CDR3 contains 16 residues. J was trimmed by 7 bases and V by 4 bases; bases with no gene match: 11.

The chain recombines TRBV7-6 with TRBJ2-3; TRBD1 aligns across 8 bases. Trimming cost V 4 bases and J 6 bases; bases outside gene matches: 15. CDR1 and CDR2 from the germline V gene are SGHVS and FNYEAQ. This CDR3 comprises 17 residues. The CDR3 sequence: CASSSGGVTGVWDTQYF. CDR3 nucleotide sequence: TGTGCCAGCAGCTCCGGGGGAGTGACAGGGGTCTGGGATACGCAGTATTTT.

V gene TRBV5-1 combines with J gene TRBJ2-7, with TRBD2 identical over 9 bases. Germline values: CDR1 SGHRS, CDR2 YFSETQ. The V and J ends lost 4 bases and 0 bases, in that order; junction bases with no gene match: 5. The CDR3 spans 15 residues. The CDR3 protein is CASSGLASSSYEQYF. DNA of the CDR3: TGCGCCAGCAGCGGACTAGCGTCGAGCTCCTACGAGCAGTACTTC.

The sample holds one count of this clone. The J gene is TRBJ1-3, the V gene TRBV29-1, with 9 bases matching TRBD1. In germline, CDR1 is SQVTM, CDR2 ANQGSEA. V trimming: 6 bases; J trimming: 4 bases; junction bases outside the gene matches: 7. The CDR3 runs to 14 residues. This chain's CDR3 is CSVVTGTGGNTIYF. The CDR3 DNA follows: TGCAGCGTCGTTACTGGGACAGGGGGAAACACCATATATTTT.